This TCR beta chain was identified during a study of blood T cell repertoires in COVID-19. Looking at the study overall: COVID-19 samples, acute and convalescent, were from the United States, Italy and Spain.

Authors' processing steps: Using reference gene primer amplification, nucleated cell counts were estimated. Sequencing used immunoSEQ multiplex PCR; TCRdb keeps in-frame clones, though not all of them. V, J and clone size were drawn from that table, and D and trimming were deduced from the DNA. The repertoire consists of under 150,000 clones, with around 80% occurring once and the leading ten covering about 3.6%. The CDR3 has 15 amino acids. Germline CDR1 KGHSH, CDR2 LQKENI. Trimming pared 0 bases from V and 3 bases from J, leaving 10 bases between. The V call is TRBV18, the J call TRBJ2-3; D perhaps matches TRBD2 (6 bases). Source material: peripheral blood. The receptor comes from a man aged 60 to 75 with acute or convalescent COVID-19. The CDR3 protein is CASSPPSGRTDTQYF. The DNA for the CDR3 is TGTGCCAGCTCACCACCGAGCGGGCGGACAGATACGCAGTATTTT.